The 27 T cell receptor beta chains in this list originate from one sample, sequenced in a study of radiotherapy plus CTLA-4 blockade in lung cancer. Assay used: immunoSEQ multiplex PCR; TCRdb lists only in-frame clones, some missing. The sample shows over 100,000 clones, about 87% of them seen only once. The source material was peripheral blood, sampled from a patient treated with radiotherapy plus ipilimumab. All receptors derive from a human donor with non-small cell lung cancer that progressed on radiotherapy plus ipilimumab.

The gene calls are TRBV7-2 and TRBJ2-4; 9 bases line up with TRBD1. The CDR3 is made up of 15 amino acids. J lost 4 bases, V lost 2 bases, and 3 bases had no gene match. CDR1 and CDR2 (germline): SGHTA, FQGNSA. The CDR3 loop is CASSLPTGGKNIQYF. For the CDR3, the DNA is TGTGCCAGCAGCTTACCGACAGGGGGGAAAAACATTCAGTACTTC.

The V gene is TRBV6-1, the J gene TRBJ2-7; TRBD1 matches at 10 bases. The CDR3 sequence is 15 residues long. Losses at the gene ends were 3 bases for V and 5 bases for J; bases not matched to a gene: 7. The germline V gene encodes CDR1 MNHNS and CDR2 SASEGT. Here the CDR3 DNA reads TGTGCCAGCAGTGACCCCGGGACAGGGGTCGACGAGCAGTACTTC. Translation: CASSDPGTGVDEQYF.

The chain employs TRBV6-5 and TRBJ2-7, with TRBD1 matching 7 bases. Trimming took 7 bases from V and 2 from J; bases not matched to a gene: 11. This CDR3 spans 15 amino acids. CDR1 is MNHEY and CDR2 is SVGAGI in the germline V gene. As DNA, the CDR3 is TGTGCCAGCAATGAGGGGACAGTGGGACCCTACGAGCAGTACTTC. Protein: CASNEGTVGPYEQYF.

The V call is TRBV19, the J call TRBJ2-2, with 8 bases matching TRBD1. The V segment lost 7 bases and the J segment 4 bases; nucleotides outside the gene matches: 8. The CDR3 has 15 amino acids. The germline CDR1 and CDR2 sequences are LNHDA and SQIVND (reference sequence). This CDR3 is CASNRGQGATGELFF. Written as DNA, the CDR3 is TGTGCCAGTAACCGGGGCCAGGGGGCCACCGGGGAGCTGTTTTTT. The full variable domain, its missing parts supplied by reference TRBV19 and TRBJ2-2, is DGGITQSPKYLFRKEGQNVTLSCEQNLNHDAMYWYRQDPGQGLRLIYYSQIVNDFQKGDIAEGYSVSREKKESFPLTVTSAQKNPTAFYLCASNRGQGATGELFFGEGSRLTVL.

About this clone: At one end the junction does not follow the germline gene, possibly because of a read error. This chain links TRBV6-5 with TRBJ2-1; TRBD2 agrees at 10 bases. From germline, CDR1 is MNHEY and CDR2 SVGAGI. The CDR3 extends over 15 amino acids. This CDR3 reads CASRTTSGAYTEQFF. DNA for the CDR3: TGTGCCAGCAGAACCACTAGCGGGGCGTACACTGAGCAGTTCTTC.

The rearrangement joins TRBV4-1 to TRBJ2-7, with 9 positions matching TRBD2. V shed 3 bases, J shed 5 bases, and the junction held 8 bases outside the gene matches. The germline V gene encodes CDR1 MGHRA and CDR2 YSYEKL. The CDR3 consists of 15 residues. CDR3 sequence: CASSHPGLATDEQYF. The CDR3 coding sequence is TGCGCCAGCAGCCACCCGGGACTAGCCACCGACGAGCAGTACTTC.

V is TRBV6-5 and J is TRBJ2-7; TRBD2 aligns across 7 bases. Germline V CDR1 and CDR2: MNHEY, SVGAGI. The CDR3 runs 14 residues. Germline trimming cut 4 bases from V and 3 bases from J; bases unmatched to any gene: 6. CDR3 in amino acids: CASSSTAGVYEQYF. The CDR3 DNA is TGTGCCAGCAGTTCAACCGCGGGAGTCTACGAGCAGTACTTC.

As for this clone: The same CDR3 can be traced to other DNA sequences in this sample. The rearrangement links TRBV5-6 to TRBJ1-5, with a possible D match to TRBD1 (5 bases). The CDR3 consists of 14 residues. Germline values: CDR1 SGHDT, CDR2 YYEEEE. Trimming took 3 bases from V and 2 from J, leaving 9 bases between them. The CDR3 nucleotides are TGTGCCAGCAGCTCCGGGACGGGCAATCAGCCCCAGCATTTT. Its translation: CASSSGTGNQPQHF.

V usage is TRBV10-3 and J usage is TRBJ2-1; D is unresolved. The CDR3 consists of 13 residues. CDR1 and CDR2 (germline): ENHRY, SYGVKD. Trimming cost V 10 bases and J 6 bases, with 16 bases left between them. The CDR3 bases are TGTGCCACCTCCGGATCCAAAGCCAATGAGCAGTTCTTC. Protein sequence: CATSGSKANEQFF.

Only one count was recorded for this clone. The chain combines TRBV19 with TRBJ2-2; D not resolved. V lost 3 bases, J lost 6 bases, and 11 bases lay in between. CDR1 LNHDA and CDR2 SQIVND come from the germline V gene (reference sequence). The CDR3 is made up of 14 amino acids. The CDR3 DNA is TGTGCCAGTAGTATTACGGGTGGTTCCGGGGAGCTGTTTTTT. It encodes CASSITGGSGELFF.

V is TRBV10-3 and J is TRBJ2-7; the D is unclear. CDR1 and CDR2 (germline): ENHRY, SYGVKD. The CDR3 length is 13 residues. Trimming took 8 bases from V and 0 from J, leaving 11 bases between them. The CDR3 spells CAILRTDSYEQYF. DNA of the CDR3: TGTGCCATCCTCCGGACGGACTCCTACGAGCAGTACTTC.

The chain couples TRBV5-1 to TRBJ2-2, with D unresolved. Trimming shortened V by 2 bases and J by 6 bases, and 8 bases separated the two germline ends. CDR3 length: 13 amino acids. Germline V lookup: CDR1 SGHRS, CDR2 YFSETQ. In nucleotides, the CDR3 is TGCGCCAGCAGCTTTGATCCCCCCGGGGAGCTGTTTTTT. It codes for CASSFDPPGELFF.

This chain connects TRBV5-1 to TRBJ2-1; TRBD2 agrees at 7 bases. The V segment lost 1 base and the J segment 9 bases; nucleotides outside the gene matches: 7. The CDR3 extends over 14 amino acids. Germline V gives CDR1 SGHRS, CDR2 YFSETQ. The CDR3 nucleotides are TGCGCCAGCAGCTTGTTGCGGGAGTCCGGTGAGCAGTTCTTC. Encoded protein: CASSLLRESGEQFF.

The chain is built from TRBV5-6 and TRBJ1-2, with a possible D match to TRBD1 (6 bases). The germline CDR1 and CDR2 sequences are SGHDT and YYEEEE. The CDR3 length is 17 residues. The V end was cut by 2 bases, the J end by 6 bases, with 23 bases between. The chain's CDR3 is CASSFPSGVYNAHGYTF. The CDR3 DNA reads TGTGCCAGCAGCTTCCCCTCAGGGGTGTATAATGCACATGGCTACACCTTC.

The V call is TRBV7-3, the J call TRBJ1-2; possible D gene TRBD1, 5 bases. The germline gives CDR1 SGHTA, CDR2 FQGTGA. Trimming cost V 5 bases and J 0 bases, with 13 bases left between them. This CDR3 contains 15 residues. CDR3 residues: CASSPGGVPNYGYTF. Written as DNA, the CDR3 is TGTGCCAGCAGCCCCGGGGGGGTGCCTAACTATGGCTACACCTTC.

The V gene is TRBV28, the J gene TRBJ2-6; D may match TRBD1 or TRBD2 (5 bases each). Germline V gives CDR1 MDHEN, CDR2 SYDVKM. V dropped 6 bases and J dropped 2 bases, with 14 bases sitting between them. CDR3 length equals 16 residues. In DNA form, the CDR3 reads TGTGCCAGCAGGGAATTTGGGGACGCTGGGGCCAACGTCCTGACTTTC. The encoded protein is CASREFGDAGANVLTF.

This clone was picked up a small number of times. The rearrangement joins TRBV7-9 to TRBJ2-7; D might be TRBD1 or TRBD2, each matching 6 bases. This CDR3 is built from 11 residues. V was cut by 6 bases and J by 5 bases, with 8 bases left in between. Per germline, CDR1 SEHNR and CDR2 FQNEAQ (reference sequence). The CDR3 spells CASRGGHEQYF. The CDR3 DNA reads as TGTGCCAGCAGAGGGGGGCACGAGCAGTACTTC.

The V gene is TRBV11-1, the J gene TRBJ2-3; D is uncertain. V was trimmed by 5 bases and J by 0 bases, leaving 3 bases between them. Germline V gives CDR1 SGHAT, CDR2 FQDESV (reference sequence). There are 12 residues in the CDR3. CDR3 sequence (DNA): TGTGCCAGCAGCGTAAGCACAGATACGCAGTATTTT. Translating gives CASSVSTDTQYF. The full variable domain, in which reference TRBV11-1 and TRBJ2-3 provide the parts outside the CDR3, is EAEVAQSPRYKITEKSQAVAFWCDPISGHATLYWYRQILGQGPELLVQFQDESVVDDSQLPKDRFSAERLKGVDSTLKIQPAELGDSAMYLCASSVSTDTQYFGPGTRLTVL.

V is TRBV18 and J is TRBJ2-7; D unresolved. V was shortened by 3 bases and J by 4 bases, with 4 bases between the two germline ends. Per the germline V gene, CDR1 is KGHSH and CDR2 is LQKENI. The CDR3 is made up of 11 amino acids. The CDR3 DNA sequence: TGTGCCAGCTCACCGGAATACGAGCAGTACTTC. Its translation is CASSPEYEQYF.

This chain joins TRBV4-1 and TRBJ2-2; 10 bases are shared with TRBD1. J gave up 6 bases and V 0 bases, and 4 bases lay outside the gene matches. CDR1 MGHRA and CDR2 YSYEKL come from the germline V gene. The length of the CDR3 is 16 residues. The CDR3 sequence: CASSQEGTGVAGELFF. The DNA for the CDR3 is TGCGCCAGCAGCCAAGAAGGGACAGGGGTCGCCGGGGAGCTGTTTTTT.

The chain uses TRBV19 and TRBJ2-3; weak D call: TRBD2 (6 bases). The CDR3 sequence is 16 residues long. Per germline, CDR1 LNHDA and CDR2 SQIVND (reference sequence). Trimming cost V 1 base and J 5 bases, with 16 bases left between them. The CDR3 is CASSIGGAAIVDTQYF. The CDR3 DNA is TGTGCCAGTAGTATAGGCGGGGCAGCGATTGTAGATACGCAGTATTTT.

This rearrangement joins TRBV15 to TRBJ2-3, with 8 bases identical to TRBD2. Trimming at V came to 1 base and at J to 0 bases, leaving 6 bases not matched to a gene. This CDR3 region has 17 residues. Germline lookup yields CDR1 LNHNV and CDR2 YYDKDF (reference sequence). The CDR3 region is CATSRGTSGSSTDTQYF. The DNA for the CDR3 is TGTGCCACCAGCAGAGGAACTAGCGGATCTAGCACAGATACGCAGTATTTT.

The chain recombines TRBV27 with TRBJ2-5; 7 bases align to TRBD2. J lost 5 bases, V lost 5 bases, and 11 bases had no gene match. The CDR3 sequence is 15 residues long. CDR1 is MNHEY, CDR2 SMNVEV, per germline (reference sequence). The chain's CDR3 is CASSRGGRDGETQYF. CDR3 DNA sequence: TGTGCCAGCAGTCGGGGCGGGAGAGATGGTGAGACCCAGTACTTC.

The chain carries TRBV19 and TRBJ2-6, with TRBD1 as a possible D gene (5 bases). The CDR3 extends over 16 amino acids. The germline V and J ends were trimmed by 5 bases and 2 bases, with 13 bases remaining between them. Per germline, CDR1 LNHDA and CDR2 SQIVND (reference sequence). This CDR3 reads CASSVLREAGANVLTF. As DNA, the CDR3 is TGTGCCAGTAGTGTTCTCAGGGAAGCTGGGGCCAACGTCCTGACTTTC.

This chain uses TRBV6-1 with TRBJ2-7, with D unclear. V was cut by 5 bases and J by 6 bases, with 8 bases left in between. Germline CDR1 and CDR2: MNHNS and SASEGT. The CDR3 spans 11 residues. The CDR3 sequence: CASSPLTEQYF. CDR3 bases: TGTGCCAGCAGTCCTTTGACCGAGCAGTACTTC.

Here the CDR3 reads CASSWLESTDTQYF. CDR3 nucleotide sequence: TGTGCCAGCAGTTGGTTGGAGAGCACAGATACGCAGTATTTT. The chain carries TRBV6-5 and TRBJ2-3; D is unclear. V lost 4 bases to trimming and J lost 0 bases, with 8 bases between them. CDR1 and CDR2 (germline): MNHEY, SVGAGI. The CDR3 covers 14 residues.

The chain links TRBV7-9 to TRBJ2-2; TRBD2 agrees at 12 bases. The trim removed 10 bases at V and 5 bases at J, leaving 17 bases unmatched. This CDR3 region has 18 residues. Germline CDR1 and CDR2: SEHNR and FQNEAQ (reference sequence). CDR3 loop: CAIHVSGLAGIRTGELFF. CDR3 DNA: TGTGCCATCCACGTCTCAGGACTAGCGGGAATCCGAACCGGGGAGCTGTTTTTT. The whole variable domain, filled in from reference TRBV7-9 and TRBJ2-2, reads DTGVSQNPRHKITKRGQNVTFRCDPISEHNRLYWYRQTLGQGPEFLTYFQNEAQLEKSRLLSDRFSAERPKGSFSTLEIQRTEQGDSAMYLCAIHVSGLAGIRTGELFFGEGSRLTVL.